This is a list of T cell receptor beta chains from one sample in a study of shared clonotypes between healthy human individuals. Sequencing was performed with immunoSEQ multiplex PCR; in TCRdb, only in-frame clones are kept and a portion is missing. Among 2 million to 2.5 million clones, 85% to 95% were seen once, and the ten largest hold roughly 0.34%. Sequencing was carried out using naive CD4+ T cells from PBMCs. The receptors shown here come from a young man in good health. Some clones in this sample may be carry-over from other donors' samples. Each CDR3 is given with its conserved first and last residue. D genes are given only for firm matches. The size entry is marked missing in some rows and otherwise reads once, few, many or a size class.

NA	NA	TRBV29-1	TRBJ1-1	CSVGESTWRAFF
NA	once	TRBV6-6	TRBJ2-5	CASRRLPETQYF
NA	NA	TRBV7-9	TRBJ2-5	CASSFAGGETQYF
NA	NA	TRBV19	TRBJ2-6	CASSIGTGANVLTF
TRBD2	NA	TRBV28	TRBJ2-7	CASSPSSGSEFHEQYF
TRBD1	NA	TRBV18	TRBJ1-5	CASSDSGGDQPQHF
NA	NA	TRBV2	TRBJ1-5	CASSEEGRVYQPQHF
NA	NA	TRBV29-1	TRBJ2-5	CSVVPGETQYF
TRBD1	NA	TRBV7-3	TRBJ2-7	CASSPRQGGEQYF
NA	NA	TRBV6-6	TRBJ2-7	CASSHSPEAREQYF
TRBD2	once	TRBV6-5	TRBJ2-3	CASRTSGRLTDTQYF
NA	NA	TRBV2	TRBJ1-3	CASTRGAAGNTIYF
TRBD2	NA	TRBV11-2	TRBJ2-1	CASRLTVAGGYNEQFF
TRBD1	NA	TRBV28	TRBJ2-3	CASSPRDRDLDTQYF
TRBD2	NA	TRBV4-1	TRBJ2-2	CASSLLAGSNTGELFF
NA	NA	TRBV2	TRBJ1-3	CASSELSGAGGNTIYF
NA	few	TRBV7-3	TRBJ2-2	CASSRQVRDTGELFF
NA	NA	TRBV6-1	TRBJ2-7	CASSASSRGGQGGEQYF
TRBD1	once	TRBV2	TRBJ1-1	CASSEQGARLTEAFF
NA	NA	TRBV15	TRBJ2-7	CATSRESRESHF
TRBD1	few	TRBV18	TRBJ1-1	CASSQGTGVAFF
NA	NA	TRBV6-5	TRBJ2-1	CASRYGSNNEQFF
NA	NA	TRBV5-4	TRBJ2-2	CASSFPTATNTGELFF
NA	NA	TRBV5-1	TRBJ2-1	CASSFIPLASNNEQFF
NA	NA	TRBV5-1	TRBJ1-2	CASSLESGVGYGYTF
TRBD1	NA	TRBV29-1	TRBJ2-5	CSAGQGQETQYF
NA	NA	TRBV28	TRBJ2-7	CASRTRDGASYEQYF
NA	NA	TRBV5-4	TRBJ2-5	CASSQPLEETQYF
NA	NA	TRBV28	TRBJ1-5	CASSLNGPWRPQHF
NA	NA	TRBV18	TRBJ2-1	CASSPGVMDEQFF
NA	NA	TRBV29-1	TRBJ2-1	CSVGTTSSYNEQFF
NA	NA	TRBV6-4	TRBJ2-2	CASSFDRNTGELFF
NA	NA	TRBV7-2	NA	CASSLVWQSSYEQYF
NA	NA	TRBV5-6	TRBJ2-7	CASGTGGRTYEQYF
TRBD1	NA	TRBV5-1	TRBJ1-5	CASSPGQGASSNQPQHF
TRBD2	NA	TRBV9	TRBJ2-1	CASSGLTSGSYNEQFF
NA	NA	TRBV14	TRBJ2-1	CASSQVAYNEQFF
NA	NA	TRBV7-2	TRBJ2-1	CASSSVQAVDSEQFF
NA	few	TRBV6-1	TRBJ1-1	CASSVDRMNTEAFF
NA	NA	TRBV30	TRBJ1-2	CAWSLVRGYTF
TRBD1	NA	TRBV10-1	TRBJ2-2	CASSAGQGSTGELFF
NA	few	TRBV5-1	TRBJ2-6	CASSPTASGANVLTF